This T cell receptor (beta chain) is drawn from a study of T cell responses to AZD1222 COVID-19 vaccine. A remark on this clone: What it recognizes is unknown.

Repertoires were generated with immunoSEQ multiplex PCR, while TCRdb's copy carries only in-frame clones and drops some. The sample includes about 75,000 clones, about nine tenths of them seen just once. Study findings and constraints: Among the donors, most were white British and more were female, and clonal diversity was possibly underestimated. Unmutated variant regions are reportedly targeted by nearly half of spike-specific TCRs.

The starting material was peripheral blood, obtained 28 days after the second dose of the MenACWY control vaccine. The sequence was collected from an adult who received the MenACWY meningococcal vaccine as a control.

The CDR3 reads CASTQDREGTQYF. DNA of the CDR3: TGTGCCAGCACTCAGGACAGGGAGGGGACCCAGTACTTC. The chain employs TRBV6-5 and TRBJ2-5, with D tentatively TRBD1 (8 bases). CDR3 length: 13 amino acids. Per the germline V gene, CDR1 is MNHEY and CDR2 is SVGAGI. V was pared by 7 bases and J by 7 bases, with 16 bases between.